This TCR beta chain was sequenced for a study of blood T cell repertoires in COVID-19. Here immunoSEQ multiplex PCR was the method, and the copy in TCRdb shows in-frame clones only, minus some. Of about 140,000 clones in the sample, approximately 88% are singletons; the top ten hold 5.2%. The V gene's germline CDR1 is ENHRY and CDR2 SYGVKD. This CDR3 spans 16 amino acids. J lost 2 bases, V lost 6 bases, and 12 bases had no gene match. The sequence was obtained from an older man who had been exposed to COVID-19. Sequencing input: PBMCs or T cells enriched from blood (not recorded which). V usage is TRBV10-3 and J usage is TRBJ2-7; 8 bases are shared with TRBD1. The CDR3 here is CAISPTDRGGTYEQYF. In nucleotides, the CDR3 is TGTGCCATCAGCCCTACCGACAGGGGTGGAACCTACGAGCAGTACTTC.